Following are 2 T cell receptor beta chains from one sample sequenced in a study of cytomegalovirus exposure and HLA in healthy donors. Amplification used 60 Vbeta primers and 13 Jbeta primers. Only in-frame clones appear in the TCRdb table, and some are missing; sequencing was by immunoSEQ multiplex PCR. The data show about 87,000 clones, with roughly 79% seen just once and approximately 3.6% held by the top ten. The material sequenced was PBMCs. These receptors originate from a middle-aged woman in good health and CMV-seronegative.

This clone was counted between two and nine times. The chain joins TRBV19 to TRBJ2-7, with a tentative D call TRBD1 (6 bases). The V gene lost 1 base and the J gene lost 5 bases, with 12 bases spanning the gap. The germline CDR1 and CDR2 sequences are LNHDA and SQIVND (reference sequence). The CDR3 is 14 amino acids. CDR3: CASSIGRTVDEQYF. CDR3 nucleotide sequence: TGTGCCAGTAGTATAGGTAGGACAGTCGACGAGCAGTACTTC.

The CDR3 is CASSQQDNQETQYF. DNA for the CDR3: TGTGCCAGTAGCCAACAGGACAACCAAGAGACCCAGTACTTC. This chain links TRBV19 with TRBJ2-5, with D possibly matching TRBD1 (5 bases). The CDR3 contains 14 residues. V was shortened by 6 bases and J by 0 bases, with 11 bases between the two germline ends. Germline CDR1 and CDR2: LNHDA and SQIVND (reference sequence).